This TCR beta chain comes out of a study of regulatory T cells in long-lasting Graves disease. Trimming cost V 3 bases and J 2 bases, with 7 bases left between them. From germline, CDR1 is MNHNS and CDR2 SASEGT. This CDR3 is 13 amino acids long. TCR beta libraries were built with iRepertoire HTBI primers and Arm-PCR of CDR3 regions. Each CDR3 protein gets one entry after TCRdb re-called the multiplex PCR reads with MiXCR. This repertoire shows roughly 350,000 distinct CDR3 sequences, 16% found once; its top ten account for 20% to 25%. This clonotype has at least ten counts. Indicated time point: newly diagnosed GD, antithyroid drugs for less than 3 months. Extracted RNA from PBMCs served as the source of the TCR library. Separately, the same data were catalogued under a study of T cells in Graves' hyperthyroidism and ophthalmopathy. This second report adds: Diagnostic decisions used clinical symptoms, serum thyroxine and TRAb, thyroid ultrasound and orbital computed tomography.

The source material was peripheral blood mononuclear cells (PBMCs), sampled at new diagnosis, from a patient treated with antithyroid drugs. The chain uses TRBV6-1 and TRBJ1-2; D remains unclear. This clonotype originated in a woman under 30 with Graves disease. CDR3 sequence reads: CASSDWENYGYTF. CDR3 in DNA: TGTGCCAGCAGTGACTGGGAGAACTATGGCTACACCTTC.